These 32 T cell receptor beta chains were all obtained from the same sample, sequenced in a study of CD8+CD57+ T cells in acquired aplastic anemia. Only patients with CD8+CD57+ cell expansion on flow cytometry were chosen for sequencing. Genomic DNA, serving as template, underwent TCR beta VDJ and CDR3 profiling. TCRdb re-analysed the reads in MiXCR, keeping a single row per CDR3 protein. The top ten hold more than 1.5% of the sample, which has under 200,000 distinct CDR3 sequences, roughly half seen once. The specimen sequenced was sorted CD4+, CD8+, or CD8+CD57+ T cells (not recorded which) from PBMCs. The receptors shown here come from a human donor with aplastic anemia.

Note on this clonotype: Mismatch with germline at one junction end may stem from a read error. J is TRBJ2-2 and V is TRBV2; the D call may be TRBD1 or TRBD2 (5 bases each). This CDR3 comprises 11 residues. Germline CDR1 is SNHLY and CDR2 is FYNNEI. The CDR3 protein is CASNQLGELSF. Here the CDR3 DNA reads TGTGCCAGCAATCAACTAGGGGAGCTGTCTTTT. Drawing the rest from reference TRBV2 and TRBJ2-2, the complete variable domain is EPEVTQTPSHQVTQMGQEVILRCVPISNHLYFYWYRQILGQKVEFLVSFYNNEISEKSEIFDDQFSVERPDGSNFTLKIRSTKLEDSAMYFCASNQLGELSFGEGSRLTVL.

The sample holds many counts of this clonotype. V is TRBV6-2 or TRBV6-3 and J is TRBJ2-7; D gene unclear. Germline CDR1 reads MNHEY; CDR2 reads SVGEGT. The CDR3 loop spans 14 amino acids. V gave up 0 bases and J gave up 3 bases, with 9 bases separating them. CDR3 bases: TGTGCCAGCAGTTACTCAAGGGCCGGCTACGAGCAGTACTTC. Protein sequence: CASSYSRAGYEQYF.

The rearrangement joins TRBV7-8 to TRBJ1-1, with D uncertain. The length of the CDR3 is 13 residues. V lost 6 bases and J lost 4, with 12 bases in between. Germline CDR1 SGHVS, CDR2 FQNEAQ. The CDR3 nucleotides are TGTGCCAGCAGTCCCCCGGGGAGCACTGAAGCTTTCTTT. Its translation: CASSPPGSTEAFF.

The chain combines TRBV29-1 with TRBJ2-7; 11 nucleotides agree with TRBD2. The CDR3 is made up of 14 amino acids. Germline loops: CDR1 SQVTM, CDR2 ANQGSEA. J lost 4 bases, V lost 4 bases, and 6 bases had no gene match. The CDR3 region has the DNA TGCAGCGTTGGGTCACTAGCGGGAGCTTACGAGCAGTACTTC. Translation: CSVGSLAGAYEQYF.

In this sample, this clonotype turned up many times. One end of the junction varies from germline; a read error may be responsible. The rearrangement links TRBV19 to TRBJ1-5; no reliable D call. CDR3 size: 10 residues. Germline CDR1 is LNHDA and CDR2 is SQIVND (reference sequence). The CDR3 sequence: CLILPRPQHF. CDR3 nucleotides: TGCCTCATATTGCCACGGCCCCAGCATTTT.

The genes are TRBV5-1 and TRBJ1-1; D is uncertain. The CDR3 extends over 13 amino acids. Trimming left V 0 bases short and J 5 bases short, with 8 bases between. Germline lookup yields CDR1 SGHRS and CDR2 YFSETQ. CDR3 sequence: CASSLGSETEAFF. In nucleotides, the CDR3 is TGCGCCAGCAGCTTGGGAAGTGAAACTGAAGCTTTCTTT.

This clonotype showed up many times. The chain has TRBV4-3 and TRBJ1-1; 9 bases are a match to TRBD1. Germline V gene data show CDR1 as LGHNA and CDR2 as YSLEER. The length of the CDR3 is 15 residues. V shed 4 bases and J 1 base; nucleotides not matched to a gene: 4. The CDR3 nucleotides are TGCGCCAGCAGCCTAGAGGGACAGGGGAACACTGAAGCTTTCTTT. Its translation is CASSLEGQGNTEAFF.

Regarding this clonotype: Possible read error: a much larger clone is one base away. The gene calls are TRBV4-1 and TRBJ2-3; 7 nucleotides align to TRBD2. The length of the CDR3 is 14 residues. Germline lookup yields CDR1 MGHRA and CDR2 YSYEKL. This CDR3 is CASSPSSGTETQYF. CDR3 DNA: TGCGCCAGCAGCCCCTCTAGCGGCACAGAGACGCAGTATTTT.

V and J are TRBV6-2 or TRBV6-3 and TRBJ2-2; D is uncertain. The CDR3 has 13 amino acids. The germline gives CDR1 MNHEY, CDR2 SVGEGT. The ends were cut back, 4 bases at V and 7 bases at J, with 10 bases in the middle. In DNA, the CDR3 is TGTGCCAGCAGTTGGTTAAGAGTCGGGGAGCTGTTTTTT. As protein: CASSWLRVGELFF.

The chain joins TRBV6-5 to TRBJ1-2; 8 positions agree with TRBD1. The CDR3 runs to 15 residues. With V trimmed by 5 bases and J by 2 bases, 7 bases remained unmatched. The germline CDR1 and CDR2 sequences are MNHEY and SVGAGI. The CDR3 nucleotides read TGTGCCAGCAGTCTCTCGCGACAGGGGAACTATGGCTACACCTTC. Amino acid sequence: CASSLSRQGNYGYTF.

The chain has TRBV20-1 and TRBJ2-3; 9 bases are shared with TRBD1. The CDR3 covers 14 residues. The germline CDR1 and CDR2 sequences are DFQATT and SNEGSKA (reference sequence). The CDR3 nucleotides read TGCACCTGCGGGGGACAGGGTTTCACAGATACGCAGTATTTT. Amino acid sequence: CTCGGQGFTDTQYF.

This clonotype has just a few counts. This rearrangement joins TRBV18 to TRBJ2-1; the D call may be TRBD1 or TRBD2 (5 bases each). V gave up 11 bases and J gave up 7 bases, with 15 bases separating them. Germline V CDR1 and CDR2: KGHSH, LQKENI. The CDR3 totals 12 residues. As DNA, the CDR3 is TGTGCCTCAAAACCGGGGCGGAATGAGCAGTTCTTC. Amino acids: CASKPGRNEQFF.

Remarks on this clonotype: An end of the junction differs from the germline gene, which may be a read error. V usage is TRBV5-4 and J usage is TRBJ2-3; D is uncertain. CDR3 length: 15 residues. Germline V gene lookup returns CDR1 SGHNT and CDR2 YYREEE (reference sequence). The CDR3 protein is CASSLDYTGSDTQYF. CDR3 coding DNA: TGTGCCAGCAGCTTGGACTACACGGGCTCAGATACGCAGTATTTC.

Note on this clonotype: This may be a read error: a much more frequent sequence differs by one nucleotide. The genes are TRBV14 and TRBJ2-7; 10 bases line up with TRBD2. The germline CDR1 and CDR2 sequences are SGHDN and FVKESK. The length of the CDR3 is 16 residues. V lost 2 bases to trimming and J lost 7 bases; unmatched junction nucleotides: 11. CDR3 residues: CASSQSKREGYNEQYF. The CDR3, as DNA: TGTGCCAGCAGCCAATCTAAGCGGGAGGGATACAATGAGCAGTACTTC.

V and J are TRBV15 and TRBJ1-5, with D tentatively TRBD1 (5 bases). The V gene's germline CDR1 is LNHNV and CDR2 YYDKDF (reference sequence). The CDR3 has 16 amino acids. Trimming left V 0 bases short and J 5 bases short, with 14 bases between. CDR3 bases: TGTGCCACCAGCAGAGATGGGGGAGGGGACTATCAGCCCCAGCATTTT. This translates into CATSRDGGGDYQPQHF.

In DNA form, the CDR3 reads TGTGCCAGTACCGGACATGACTCGAACACTGAAGCTTTCTTT. This encodes CASTGHDSNTEAFF. The chain has TRBV19 and TRBJ1-1; tentative D call: TRBD1 (5 bases). V lost 7 bases, J lost 1 base, and 13 bases lay in between. The CDR3 has 14 residues. Germline assignment: CDR1 LNHDA and CDR2 SQIVND (reference sequence).

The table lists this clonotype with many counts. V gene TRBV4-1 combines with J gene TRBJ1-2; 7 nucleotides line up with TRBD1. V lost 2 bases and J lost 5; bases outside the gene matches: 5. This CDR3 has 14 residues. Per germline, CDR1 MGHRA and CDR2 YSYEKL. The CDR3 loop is CASSQNPDRYGYTF. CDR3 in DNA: TGCGCCAGCAGCCAAAATCCGGACAGGTATGGCTACACCTTC.

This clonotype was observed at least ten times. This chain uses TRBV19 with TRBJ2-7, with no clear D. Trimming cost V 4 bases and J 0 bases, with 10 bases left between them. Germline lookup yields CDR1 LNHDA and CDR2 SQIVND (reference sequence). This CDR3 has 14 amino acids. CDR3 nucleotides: TGTGCCAGTAGTACACGTAGGGACTCCTACGAGCAGTACTTC. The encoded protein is CASSTRRDSYEQYF.

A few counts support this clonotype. CDR3 DNA: TGTGCCAGCAGAACAGTTACAACTAATGAAAAACTGTTTTTT. Amino acid sequence: CASRTVTTNEKLFF. V gene TRBV2 combines with J gene TRBJ1-4; D remains unclear. The CDR3 sequence is 14 residues long. Germline V gene lookup returns CDR1 SNHLY and CDR2 FYNNEI. Trimming pared 6 bases from V and 0 bases from J, leaving 8 bases between.

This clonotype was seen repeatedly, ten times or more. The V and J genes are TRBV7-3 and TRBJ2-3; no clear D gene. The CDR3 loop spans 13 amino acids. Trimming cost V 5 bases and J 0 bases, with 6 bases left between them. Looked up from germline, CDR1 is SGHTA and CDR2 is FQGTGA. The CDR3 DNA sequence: TGTGCCAGCAGCGCATCTAGCACAGATACGCAGTATTTT. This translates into CASSASSTDTQYF. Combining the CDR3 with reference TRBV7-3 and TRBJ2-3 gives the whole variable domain GAGVSQTPSNKVTEKGKYVELRCDPISGHTALYWYRQSLGQGPEFLIYFQGTGAADDSGLPNDRFFAVRPEGSVSTLKIQRTERGDSAVYLCASSASSTDTQYFGPGTRLTVL.

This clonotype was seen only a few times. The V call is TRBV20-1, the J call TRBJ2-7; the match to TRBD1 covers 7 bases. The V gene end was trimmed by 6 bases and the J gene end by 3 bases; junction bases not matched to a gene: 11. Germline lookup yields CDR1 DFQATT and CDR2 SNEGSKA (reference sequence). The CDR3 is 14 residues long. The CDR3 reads CSALDRESRYEQYF. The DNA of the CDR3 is TGCAGTGCGCTAGACAGGGAAAGTCGCTACGAGCAGTACTTC.

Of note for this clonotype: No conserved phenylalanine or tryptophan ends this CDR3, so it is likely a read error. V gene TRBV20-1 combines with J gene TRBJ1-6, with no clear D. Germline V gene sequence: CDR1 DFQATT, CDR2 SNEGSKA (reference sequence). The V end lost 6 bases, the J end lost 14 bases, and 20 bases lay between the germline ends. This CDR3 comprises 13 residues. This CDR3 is CSATHPTGSSLHL. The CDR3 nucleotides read TGCAGTGCCACCCACCCGACGGGCTCGTCCCTCCACCTT.

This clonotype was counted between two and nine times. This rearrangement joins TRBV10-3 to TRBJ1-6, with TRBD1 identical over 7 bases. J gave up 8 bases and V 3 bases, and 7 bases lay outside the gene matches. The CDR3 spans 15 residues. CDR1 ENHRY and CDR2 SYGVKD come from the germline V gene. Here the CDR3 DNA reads TGTGCCATCAGTGAAGTCAGGGGGACACATTCACCCCTCCACTTT. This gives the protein CAISEVRGTHSPLHF.

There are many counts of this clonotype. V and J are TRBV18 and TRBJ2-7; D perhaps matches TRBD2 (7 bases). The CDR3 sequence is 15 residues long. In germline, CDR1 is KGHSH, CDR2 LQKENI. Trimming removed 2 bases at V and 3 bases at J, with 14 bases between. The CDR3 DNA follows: TGTGCCAGCTCACCAATGAAGGGAGGGGGCTACGAGCAGTACTTC. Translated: CASSPMKGGGYEQYF. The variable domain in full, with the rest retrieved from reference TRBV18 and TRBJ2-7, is NAGVMQNPRHLVRRRGQEARLRCSPMKGHSHVYWYRQLPEEGLKFMVYLQKENIIDESGMPKERFSAEFPKEGPSILRIQQVVRGDSAAYFCASSPMKGGGYEQYFGPGTRLTVT.

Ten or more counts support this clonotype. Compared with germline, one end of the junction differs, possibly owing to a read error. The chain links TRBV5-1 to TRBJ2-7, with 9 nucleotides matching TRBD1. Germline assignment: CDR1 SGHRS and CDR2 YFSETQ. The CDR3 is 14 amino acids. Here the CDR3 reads CASSTGQGSYEQYF. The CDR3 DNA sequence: TGTGCCAGCAGTACGGGACAGGGCTCCTACGAGCAGTACTTC.

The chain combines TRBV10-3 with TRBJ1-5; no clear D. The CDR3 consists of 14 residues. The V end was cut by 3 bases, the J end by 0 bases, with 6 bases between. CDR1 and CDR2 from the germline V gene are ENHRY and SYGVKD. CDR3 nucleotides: TGTGCCATCAGTGACAGCTATAGCAATCAGCCCCAGCATTTT. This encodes CAISDSYSNQPQHF.

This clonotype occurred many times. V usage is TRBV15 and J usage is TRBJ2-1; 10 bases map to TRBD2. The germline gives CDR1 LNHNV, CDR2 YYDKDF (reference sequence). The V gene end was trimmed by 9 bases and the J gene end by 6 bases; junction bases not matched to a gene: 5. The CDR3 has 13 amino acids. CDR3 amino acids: CATRTSGSNEQFF. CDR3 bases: TGTGCCACGAGGACTAGCGGATCCAATGAGCAGTTCTTC.

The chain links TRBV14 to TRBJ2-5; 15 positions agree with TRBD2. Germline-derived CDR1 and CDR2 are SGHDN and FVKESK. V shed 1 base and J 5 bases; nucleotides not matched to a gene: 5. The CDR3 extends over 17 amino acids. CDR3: CASSQGTSGGAWETQYF. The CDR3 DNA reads TGTGCCAGCAGCCAAGGGACTAGCGGGGGGGCCTGGGAGACCCAGTACTTC.

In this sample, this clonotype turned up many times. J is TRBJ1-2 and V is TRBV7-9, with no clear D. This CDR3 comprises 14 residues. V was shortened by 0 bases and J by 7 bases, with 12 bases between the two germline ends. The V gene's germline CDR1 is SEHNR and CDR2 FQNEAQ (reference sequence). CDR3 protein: CASSLATASPGYTF. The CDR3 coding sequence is TGTGCCAGCAGCTTAGCGACGGCTTCCCCTGGCTACACCTTC. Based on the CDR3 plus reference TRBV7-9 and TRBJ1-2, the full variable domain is DTGVSQNPRHKITKRGQNVTFRCDPISEHNRLYWYRQTLGQGPEFLTYFQNEAQLEKSRLLSDRFSAERPKGSFSTLEIQRTEQGDSAMYLCASSLATASPGYTFGSGTRLTVV.

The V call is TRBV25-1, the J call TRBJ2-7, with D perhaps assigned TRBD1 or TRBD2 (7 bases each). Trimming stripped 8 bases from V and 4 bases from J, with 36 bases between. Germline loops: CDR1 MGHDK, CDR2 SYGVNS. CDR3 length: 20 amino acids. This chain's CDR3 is CASGGRGRVASLQRRYEQYF. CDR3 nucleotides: TGTGCCAGCGGGGGGAGGGGGCGAGTAGCGTCCCTTCAAAGAAGGTACGAGCAGTACTTC.

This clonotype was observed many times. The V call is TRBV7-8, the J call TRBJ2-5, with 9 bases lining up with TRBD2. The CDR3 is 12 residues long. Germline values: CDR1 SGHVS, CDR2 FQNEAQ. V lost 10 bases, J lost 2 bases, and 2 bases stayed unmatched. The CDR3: CATAGGQETQYF. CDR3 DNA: TGTGCCACTGCGGGGGGGCAAGAGACCCAGTACTTC.

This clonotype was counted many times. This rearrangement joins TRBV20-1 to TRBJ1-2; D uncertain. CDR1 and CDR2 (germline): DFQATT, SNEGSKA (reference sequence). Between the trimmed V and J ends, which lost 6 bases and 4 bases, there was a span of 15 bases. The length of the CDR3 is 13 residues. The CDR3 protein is CSAQILEPYGYTF. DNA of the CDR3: TGCAGTGCCCAGATCCTCGAACCCTATGGCTACACCTTC.